This is a list of T cell receptor beta chains from one sample in a study of blood T cell repertoires in COVID-19. The repertoire was sequenced with immunoSEQ multiplex PCR; TCRdb's copy has only in-frame clones and lacks some. The sample consists of around 230,000 clones, around 90% of them appearing once. Source material: PBMCs or T cells enriched from blood (not recorded which). All receptors come from a woman aged 30 to 39 who had recovered from COVID-19. The CDR3 runs from the conserved cysteine through the conserved F or W. The D gene is left open where the match is weak. For some rows the clone size is stated as once, few or many, or as a class when expanded; others skip it.

>NA|TRBV19|TRBD2|TRBJ2-7
TGTGCCAGTGGGACTAGCGGATACTACGAGCAGTACTTC
CASGTSGYYEQYF
>NA|TRBV7-9|NA|TRBJ1-1
TGTGCCAGCAGCCCCCCAACAGTGGGCACTGAAGCTTTCTTT
CASSPPTVGTEAFF
>NA|TRBV9|TRBD2|TRBJ2-1
TGTGCCAGCAGCGCCCAGACTAGCGGCCCCTCCCATGAGCAGTTCTTC
CASSAQTSGPSHEQFF
>NA|TRBV7-2|NA|TRBJ1-3
TGTGCCAGCAGCCCAACGGGGGGCTCTGGAAACACCATATATTTT
CASSPTGGSGNTIYF
>NA|TRBV29-1|NA|TRBJ1-1
TGCAGCCTTGGTCGCGGGGGAACCATGAACACTGAAGCTTTCTTT
CSLGRGGTMNTEAFF
>NA|TRBV4-1|TRBD1|TRBJ1-5
TGCGCCAGCAGCCAATTTACAGGGGTGGGGCCCCAGCATTTT
CASSQFTGVGPQHF
>few|TRBV6-5|TRBD1|TRBJ1-6
TGTGCCAGCAGTACCCGGGACAGAAGCTCACCCCTCCACTTT
CASSTRDRSSPLHF
>NA|TRBV5-8|NA|TRBJ1-4
TGTGCCAGCAGCATCGGACAGCTACTTAATGAAAAACTGTTTTTT
CASSIGQLLNEKLFF
>NA|TRBV14|NA|TRBJ1-1
TGTGCCAGCGGAGACCGGGACATTTTTTCTGAAGCTTTCTTT
CASGDRDIFSEAFF
>NA|TRBV6-2/TRBV6-3|TRBD1|TRBJ1-6
TGTGCCAGCAGGCCTAACCGGGACAGGGATTCACCCCTCCACTTT
CASRPNRDRDSPLHF
>NA|TRBV4-3|TRBD2|TRBJ2-1
TGCGCCAGCAGCCAAACTAGCGGGGATATCAATGAGCAGTTCTTC
CASSQTSGDINEQFF
>NA|TRBV29-1|TRBD1|TRBJ1-4
TGCAGCGTGGGGGACAGCACAACTAATGAAAAACTGTTTTTT
CSVGDSTTNEKLFF
>NA|TRBV29-1|NA|TRBJ1-4
TGCAGCGTTGAAGCGGACAGCGAAAAACTGTTTTTT
CSVEADSEKLFF
>NA|TRBV7-2|NA|TRBJ2-7
TGTGCCAGCAGCTTAGCTAATTCCCCAGGGTACGAGCAGTACTTC
CASSLANSPGYEQYF
>NA|TRBV27|NA|TRBJ1-5
TGTGCCAGCCAAAGTAGCGCCCGGAGCAATCAGCCCCAGCATTTT
CASQSSARSNQPQHF
>NA|TRBV7-2|NA|TRBJ2-7
TGTGCCAGCAGCTTATCAGTCGACAACTACGAGCAGTACTTC
CASSLSVDNYEQYF
>NA|TRBV6-2/TRBV6-3|TRBD1|TRBJ1-5
TGTGCCAGCAGTCGAGGAACCGGGACAGGGGGTCAGCCCCAGCATTTT
CASSRGTGTGGQPQHF
>once|TRBV7-7|NA|TRBJ2-5
TGTGCTAGCAGCAAGGGACACTACCAAGAGACCCAGTACTTC
CASSKGHYQETQYF
>NA|TRBV7-6|NA|TRBJ1-5
TGTGCCAGCAGCTTAGTTGGGGGGAGCAATCAGCCCCAGCATTTT
CASSLVGGSNQPQHF
>once|TRBV3-1/TRBV3-2|NA|TRBJ1-4
TGTGCCAGCAGCCAAGACTTCAGGGTGAGGAGTGAAAAACTGTTTTTT
CASSQDFRVRSEKLFF
>few|TRBV9|NA|TRBJ1-1
TGTGCCAGCAGCGATCAATCAGGTAACACTGAAGCTTTCTTT
CASSDQSGNTEAFF
>NA|TRBV4-2|NA|TRBJ2-7
TGTGCCAGCAGCCAAGAGAGCTCCTACGAGCAGTACTTC
CASSQESSYEQYF
>NA|TRBV7-2|NA|TRBJ2-5
TGTGCCAGCAGCTTATTCGGGGGGCGCCTAGAGACCCAGTACTTC
CASSLFGGRLETQYF